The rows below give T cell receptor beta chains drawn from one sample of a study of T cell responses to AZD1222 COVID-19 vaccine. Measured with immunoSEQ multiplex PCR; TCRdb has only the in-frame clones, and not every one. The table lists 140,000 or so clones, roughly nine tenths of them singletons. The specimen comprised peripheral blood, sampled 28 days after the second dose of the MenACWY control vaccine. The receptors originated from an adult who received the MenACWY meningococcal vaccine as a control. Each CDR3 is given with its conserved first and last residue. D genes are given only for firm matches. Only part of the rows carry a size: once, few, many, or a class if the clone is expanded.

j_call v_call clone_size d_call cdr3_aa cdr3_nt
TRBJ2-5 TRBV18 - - CASSGGETQYF TGTGCCAGCTCGGGTGGGGAGACCCAGTACTTC
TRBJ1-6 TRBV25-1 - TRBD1 CASSDDRAGNSPLHF TGTGCCAGCAGTGACGACAGGGCAGGCAATTCACCCCTCCACTTT
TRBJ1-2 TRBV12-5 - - CASGLLIPGLGYTF TGTGCTAGTGGTTTATTGATCCCAGGGCTTGGCTACACCTTC
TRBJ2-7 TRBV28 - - CASAGTTYEQYF TGTGCCAGCGCCGGGACAACCTACGAGCAGTACTTC
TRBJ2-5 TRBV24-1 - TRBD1 CATSDARTGEDRETQYF TGTGCCACCAGTGATGCGCGGACAGGGGAGGATCGAGAGACCCAGTACTTC
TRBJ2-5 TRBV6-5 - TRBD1 CASSLNRGRTQYF TGTGCCAGCAGCTTAAACAGGGGGAGGACCCAGTACTTC
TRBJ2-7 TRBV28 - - CASSLQVIYEQYF TGTGCCAGCAGTTTACAAGTAATCTACGAGCAGTACTTC
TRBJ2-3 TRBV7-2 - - CASSLAPGNTDTQYF TGTGCCAGCAGCTTAGCTCCCGGCAACACAGATACGCAGTATTTT
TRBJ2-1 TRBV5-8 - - CASSLSYASYNEQFF TGTGCCAGCAGCTTGTCCTACGCCTCCTACAATGAGCAGTTCTTC
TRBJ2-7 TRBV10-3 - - CAISDFVKNYEQYF TGTGCCATCAGTGATTTTGTTAAGAACTACGAGCAGTACTTC
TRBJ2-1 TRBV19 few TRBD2 CASSTLGLAGKFF TGTGCCAGTAGTACCCTCGGGCTAGCGGGAAAGTTCTTC
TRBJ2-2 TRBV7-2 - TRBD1 CASSTRQGAGELFF TGTGCCAGCAGCACCCGACAGGGGGCCGGGGAGCTGTTTTTT
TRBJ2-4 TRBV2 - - CASSEGTWGNIQYF TGTGCCAGCAGTGAGGGGACCTGGGGAAACATTCAGTACTTC
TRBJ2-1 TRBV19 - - CASSVRARGEQFF TGTGCCAGTAGTGTTAGAGCCCGAGGTGAGCAGTTCTTC
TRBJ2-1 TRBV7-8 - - CASSAYRFSSYNEQFF TGTGCCAGCAGCGCATACAGGTTCAGCTCCTACAATGAGCAGTTCTTC